Each of the 30 T cell receptor beta chains below was sequenced from the same sample in a study of blood T cells in healthy people across ages. A second PCR, run for roughly 7 to 11 cycles, used a sample-barcoded 5' primer plus a J-beta primer mix. TCRdb ran MiXCR on the 5' RACE reads and lists one entry per CDR3 protein. The table shows around 970,000 distinct CDR3 sequences, with roughly 50% occurring only once. The sequencing sample was made of blood. The receptors derive from a woman aged 55-69 years in good health.

This clonotype was detected only a few times. This sequence joins TRBV11-2 and TRBJ2-1, with 13 bases fitting TRBD2. This CDR3 contains 21 residues. CDR1 is SGHAT and CDR2 is FQNNGV in the germline V gene. V shed 2 bases and J 3 bases; nucleotides not matched to a gene: 16. The CDR3 sequence is CASSLIMGLAGTPEVYNEQFF. In DNA form, the CDR3 reads TGTGCCAGCAGCTTAATCATGGGACTAGCGGGAACCCCAGAGGTCTACAATGAGCAGTTCTTC.

This chain connects TRBV7-2 to TRBJ2-7, with D maybe TRBD2 (5 bases). V lost 6 bases, J lost 0 bases, and 9 bases lay in between. The CDR3 covers 13 residues. The V gene's germline CDR1 is SGHTA and CDR2 FQGNSA. For the CDR3, the DNA is TGTGCCAGCAGACACGGGGACTCCTACGAGCAGTACTTC. Translation gives CASRHGDSYEQYF.

The chain recombines TRBV5-4 with TRBJ2-3; 8 bases are a match to TRBD2. J gave up 2 bases and V 0 bases, and 5 bases lay outside the gene matches. The CDR3 covers 16 residues. Germline V gives CDR1 SGHNT, CDR2 YYREEE (reference sequence). CDR3: CASSLVLAGYTDTQYF. CDR3 in DNA: TGTGCCAGCAGCTTGGTATTAGCGGGATACACAGATACGCAGTATTTT.

The V gene is TRBV4-1, the J gene TRBJ1-6; unclear D gene. Looked up from germline, CDR1 is MGHRA and CDR2 is YSYEKL. V was pared by 2 bases and J by 7 bases, with 9 bases between. CDR3 size: 14 residues. The CDR3 DNA reads as TGCGCCAGCAGCCAATTTCACCCAAATTCACCCCTCCACTTT. It specifies CASSQFHPNSPLHF.

V gene TRBV5-5 combines with J gene TRBJ1-1, with a possible D match to TRBD1 (6 bases). The CDR3 length is 14 residues. CDR1 is SGHKS, CDR2 YYEKEE, per germline (reference sequence). The germline V and J ends were trimmed by 6 bases and 6 bases, with 18 bases remaining between them. Here the CDR3 reads CASIWEGGHSEAFF. Written as DNA, the CDR3 is TGTGCCAGCATCTGGGAGGGGGGGCATTCTGAAGCTTTCTTT.

The chain carries TRBV7-9 and TRBJ2-3; weak D call: TRBD2 (5 bases). V lost 5 bases, J lost 9 bases, and 12 bases lay in between. CDR3 size: 12 residues. Germline assignment: CDR1 SEHNR and CDR2 FQNEAQ (reference sequence). DNA of the CDR3: TGTGCCAGCAGCGTCCGGGGTATCACGCAGTATTTT. The encoded protein is CASSVRGITQYF.

V gene TRBV20-1 combines with J gene TRBJ2-3, with 7 bases that match TRBD2. CDR3 length equals 16 residues. V gave up 3 bases and J gave up 2 bases; unmatched junction bases: 11. CDR1 and CDR2 (germline): DFQATT, SNEGSKA (reference sequence). CDR3: CSASGPSGLVTDTQYF. CDR3 in DNA: TGCAGTGCTAGTGGCCCCTCCGGACTAGTCACAGATACGCAGTATTTT.

This rearrangement joins TRBV20-1 to TRBJ2-1; 9 nucleotides align to TRBD2. The length of the CDR3 is 14 residues. J lost 4 bases, V lost 7 bases, and 8 bases had no gene match. Germline CDR1 and CDR2: DFQATT and SNEGSKA (reference sequence). CDR3 DNA: TGCAGTGGCGGAAGCGGGAGGACATACAATGAGCAGTTCTTC. Encoded protein: CSGGSGRTYNEQFF.

Turning to this clonotype: The junction departs from germline at one end; a sequencing error may be responsible. The V call is TRBV4-2, the J call TRBJ1-2; D gene uncertain. CDR1 and CDR2 from the germline V gene are LGHNA and YNFKEQ. This CDR3 has 15 residues. The CDR3 sequence is CASSQDRRAYNGYTF. As DNA, the CDR3 is TGTGCCAGTAGCCAAGATAGGCGGGCATACAATGGCTACACCTTC.

Turning to this clonotype: One end of the junction varies from germline; a read error may be responsible. The chain joins TRBV28 to TRBJ2-5, with D possibly being TRBD1 or TRBD2 (8 bases each). From germline, CDR1 is MDHEN and CDR2 SYDVKM. CDR3 size: 18 residues. The CDR3 DNA is TGTGCCAGCAGCTCCGGACAGGGCACCAGCGGGAGCAGGGGGACCCGGTACTTC. Protein product: CASSSGQGTSGSRGTRYF.

This sequence joins TRBV19 and TRBJ2-3, with D unclear. The CDR3 runs to 13 residues. CDR1 is LNHDA and CDR2 is SQIVND in the germline V gene (reference sequence). The ends were cut back, 3 bases at V and 4 bases at J, with 8 bases in the middle. For the CDR3, the DNA is TGTGCCAGTAGTATCGCATCGCCAGATACGCAGTATTTT. Translating gives CASSIASPDTQYF.

The V call is TRBV9, the J call TRBJ2-3; 13 bases map to TRBD2. The CDR3 extends over 15 amino acids. J was trimmed by 8 bases and V by 4 bases; bases with no gene match: 7. Germline CDR1 SGDLS, CDR2 YYNGEE. Written as DNA, the CDR3 is TGTGCCAGCAGCTCCAGGACTAGCGGGAGTGGTACGCAGTATTTT. It specifies CASSSRTSGSGTQYF. Supplemented by reference TRBV9 and TRBJ2-3, the full variable domain reads DSGVTQTPKHLITATGQRVTLRCSPRSGDLSVYWYQQSLDQGLQFLIQYYNGEERAKGNILERFSAQQFPDLHSELNLSSLELGDSALYFCASSSRTSGSGTQYFGPGTRLTVL.

The V and J genes are TRBV4-2 and TRBJ2-3; unclear D gene. Germline V lookup: CDR1 LGHNA, CDR2 YNFKEQ. The V end lost 4 bases, the J end lost 0 bases, and 14 bases lay between the germline ends. This CDR3 spans 16 amino acids. The CDR3 region is CASSPEARSSTDTQYF. CDR3 DNA: TGTGCCAGCAGCCCCGAGGCGCGGTCAAGCACAGATACGCAGTATTTT.

This clonotype was observed a few times. The genes are TRBV29-1 and TRBJ2-2, with 11 bases identical to TRBD2. CDR3 length: 17 amino acids. The trim removed 0 bases at V and 0 bases at J, leaving 3 bases unmatched. Germline values: CDR1 SQVTM, CDR2 ANQGSEA. The chain's CDR3 is CSVEERLAGTNTGELFF. The CDR3 region has the DNA TGCAGCGTTGAAGAACGACTAGCGGGGACGAACACCGGGGAGCTGTTTTTT.

The chain carries TRBV5-1 and TRBJ2-7; no definite D call. Germline CDR1 SGHRS, CDR2 YFSETQ. V shed 1 base and J shed 4 bases, with 18 bases lying between them. The CDR3 runs to 16 residues. In DNA form, the CDR3 reads TGCGCCAGCAGCTTGTTGGGCCCCCTGATACCATACGAGCAGTACTTC. This codes for CASSLLGPLIPYEQYF. The whole variable domain, filled in from reference TRBV5-1 and TRBJ2-7, reads KAGVTQTPRYLIKTRGQQVTLSCSPISGHRSVSWYQQTPGQGLQFLFEYFSETQRNKGNFPGRFSGRQFSNSRSEMNVSTLELGDSALYLCASSLLGPLIPYEQYFGPGTRLTVT.

For this clonotype: This could be a read error, since a much larger clone is one nucleotide away. This sequence joins TRBV4-2 and TRBJ2-3; 7 positions agree with TRBD1. Germline CDR1 and CDR2: LGHNA and YNFKEQ. The CDR3 runs 19 residues. As DNA, the CDR3 is TGTGCCAGCAGCCAAGATGGTTTTCAGGGGGTAGGTGAAACAGATAGGCAGTATTTT. This encodes CASSQDGFQGVGETDRQYF.

This clonotype was observed many times. The chain couples TRBV4-1 to TRBJ2-1; 8 nucleotides match TRBD1. Germline assignment: CDR1 MGHRA and CDR2 YSYEKL. J gave up 5 bases and V 1 base, and 4 bases lay outside the gene matches. The CDR3 covers 15 residues. The CDR3 spells CASSQADRGDNEQFF. The CDR3 DNA follows: TGCGCCAGCAGCCAAGCTGACAGGGGAGACAATGAGCAGTTCTTC.

This clonotype was detected ten times or more. The chain couples TRBV29-1 to TRBJ2-3; D is tentatively TRBD1 or TRBD2 (6 bases each). Trimming shortened V by 1 base and J by 6 bases, and 11 bases separated the two germline ends. The CDR3 has 13 amino acids. The germline CDR1 and CDR2 sequences are SQVTM and ANQGSEA. The CDR3 nucleotides are TGCAGCGTTGAAGTCGGGGGCAGCGATACGCAGTATTTT. It yields the protein CSVEVGGSDTQYF.

The chain uses TRBV18 and TRBJ1-1; D not resolved. The CDR3 spans 15 residues. Germline V gene sequence: CDR1 KGHSH, CDR2 LQKENI. Between the trimmed V and J ends, which lost 3 bases and 1 base, there was a span of 12 bases. CDR3 sequence (DNA): TGTGCCAGCTCACCCAGAGGTGACGGGAACACTGAAGCTTTCTTT. Its translation is CASSPRGDGNTEAFF.

The rearrangement joins TRBV15 to TRBJ2-1; TRBD2 matches 13 bases. The assigned J gene may be wrong: the sequence end matches TRBJ2-7 better. Germline V lookup: CDR1 LNHNV, CDR2 YYDKDF (reference sequence). The CDR3 length is 18 residues. The CDR3, as DNA: TGTGCCACCAGCTCGGAACTAGCGGGAGGGCCGATCTACAATGAGCAGTACTTC. This gives the protein CATSSELAGGPIYNEQYF.

The chain links TRBV20-1 to TRBJ2-1; D gene ambiguous. V lost 5 bases and J 7 bases, leaving 9 bases between the germline ends. CDR1 DFQATT and CDR2 SNEGSKA come from the germline V gene (reference sequence). The CDR3 contains 11 residues. In DNA, the CDR3 is TGCAGTGCTTTTCCCGAGAATGAGCAGTTCTTC. Amino acid sequence: CSAFPENEQFF.

The V gene is TRBV28, the J gene TRBJ2-1, with D possibly being TRBD1 (5 bases). This CDR3 is built from 16 residues. From germline, CDR1 is MDHEN and CDR2 SYDVKM. V lost 6 bases to trimming and J lost 2 bases, with 17 bases between them. CDR3 sequence: CASSPKGRATYNEQFF. The CDR3 DNA reads TGTGCCAGCAGCCCAAAGGGCAGGGCAACCTACAATGAGCAGTTCTTC.

This rearrangement joins TRBV4-1 to TRBJ2-3; TRBD1 aligns across 9 bases. This CDR3 spans 17 amino acids. Trimming took 2 bases from V and 6 from J; bases not matched to a gene: 12. Germline lookup yields CDR1 MGHRA and CDR2 YSYEKL. CDR3 sequence reads: CASSQRKGDRGLDTQYF. CDR3 nucleotides: TGCGCCAGCAGCCAAAGGAAGGGAGACAGGGGGTTGGATACGCAGTATTTT.

Remarks on this clonotype: The junction does not match germline at one end; this may be a read error. The chain links TRBV25-1 to TRBJ1-5, with D hard to call. Germline values: CDR1 MGHDK, CDR2 SYGVNS. The CDR3 is 13 residues long. CDR3 in DNA: TGTGCCTGCAGTGAGGGCAGTAGATCGCCCCAGCATTTT. Translation: CACSEGSRSPQHF.

This chain links TRBV29-1 with TRBJ2-3; no firm D call. Trimming left V 1 base short and J 7 bases short, with 3 bases between. The V gene's germline CDR1 is SQVTM and CDR2 ANQGSEA. This CDR3 has 10 residues. This CDR3 reads CSVEGHTQYF. The CDR3 DNA follows: TGCAGCGTTGAAGGCCATACGCAGTATTTT.

This chain connects TRBV12-3 or TRBV12-4 to TRBJ2-6, with D possibly matching TRBD2 (6 bases). The CDR3 has 17 amino acids. Trimming removed 5 bases at V and 0 bases at J, with 14 bases between. The DNA of the CDR3 is TGTGCCAGCAGTAGGGACTCCGGTAGCTCTGGGGCCAACGTCCTGACTTTC. This codes for CASSRDSGSSGANVLTF.

This clonotype was observed a few times. This chain links TRBV12-3 or TRBV12-4 with TRBJ1-2; no reliable D call. The CDR3 loop spans 14 amino acids. Between the trimmed V and J ends, which lost 5 bases and 3 bases, there was a span of 13 bases. CDR3: CASSGQLRDYGYTF. The CDR3 region has the DNA TGTGCCAGCAGTGGGCAACTCCGGGACTATGGCTACACCTTC.

The rearrangement uses TRBV12-3 or TRBV12-4 and TRBJ2-5; D possibly corresponds to TRBD2 (5 bases). Trimming cost V 6 bases and J 11 bases, with 22 bases left between them. This CDR3 comprises 14 residues. Here the CDR3 reads CASREASAYNEQYF. CDR3 bases: TGTGCCAGCAGGGAGGCCAGCGCGTACAATGAGCAGTACTTC.

The genes are TRBV4-1 and TRBJ1-5; TRBD1 matches 8 bases. The CDR3 runs to 17 residues. The V gene end was trimmed by 1 base and the J gene end by 6 bases; junction bases not matched to a gene: 11. Germline values: CDR1 MGHRA, CDR2 YSYEKL. CDR3 amino acids: CASSQGYGQGNGQPQHF. CDR3 in DNA: TGCGCCAGCAGCCAAGGTTATGGACAGGGAAACGGTCAGCCCCAGCATTTT.

This chain links TRBV20-1 with TRBJ2-7; possible D gene TRBD2, 5 bases. Germline lookup yields CDR1 DFQATT and CDR2 SNEGSKA (reference sequence). The CDR3 is 13 residues long. Trimming removed 6 bases at V and 1 base at J, with 13 bases between. CDR3 DNA sequence: TGCAGTGCCCTATCGGGGTTGTCCTACGAGCAGTACTTC. Translation gives CSALSGLSYEQYF.